A selection of T cell receptor beta chains follows, all from one sample in a study of CD8 T cells in ankylosing spondylitis. TCRdb independently ran MiXCR on the 5' RACE reads; one entry per CDR3 protein. Here the sample spans about 240,000 distinct CDR3 sequences, roughly 8.6% being singletons. The sequenced sample consisted of blood, either unsorted or a sorted T cell fraction (not recorded which). These receptors came from a male donor with ankylosing spondylitis or in good health (not recorded which). The CDR3 runs from the conserved cysteine through the conserved F or W. Each record gives: D gene, clone size, J gene, CDR3 length, V gene, CDR3 protein, CDR3 DNA. The D gene is left open where the match is weak. The size entry is marked missing in some rows and otherwise reads once, few, many or a size class.

- many TRBJ1-2 12 TRBV6-2/TRBV6-3 CASSPGNYGYTF TGTGCCAGCAGTCCGGGGAACTATGGCTACACCTTC
TRBD1 many TRBJ2-1 15 TRBV7-9 CASSSDRVPYNEQFF TGTGCCAGCAGCTCCGACAGGGTTCCCTACAATGAGCAGTTCTTC
TRBD1 many TRBJ1-1 16 TRBV12-3/TRBV12-4 CASSPQGARVNTEAFF TGTGCCAGCAGTCCTCAGGGGGCGCGGGTGAACACTGAAGCTTTCTTT
- many TRBJ2-1 13 TRBV27 CASTPRAYNEQFF TGTGCCAGCACCCCGCGGGCCTACAATGAGCAGTTCTTC
TRBD2 many TRBJ2-1 15 TRBV9 CASSVRGSGFGEQFF TGTGCCAGCAGCGTTCGCGGGAGCGGTTTTGGTGAGCAGTTCTTC
- many TRBJ1-5 13 TRBV7-2 CASSLAPGQPQHF TGTGCCAGCAGCTTAGCGCCAGGGCAGCCCCAGCATTTT
- many TRBJ1-2 17 TRBV12-5 CASGPSGGGGLSYGYTF TGTGCTAGTGGTCCCAGCGGAGGCGGAGGACTTTCCTATGGCTACACCTTC
- many TRBJ2-3 12 TRBV20-1 CSAPAITDTQYF TGCAGTGCTCCAGCAATCACAGATACGCAGTATTTT
- many TRBJ1-6 16 TRBV12-3/TRBV12-4 CASSLARGIYNSPLHF TGTGCCAGCAGTTTAGCGCGGGGAATCTATAATTCACCCCTCCACTTT
TRBD2 - TRBJ2-3 16 TRBV5-1 CASSLGSGRFTDTQYF TGCGCCAGCAGCTTGGGGTCCGGGAGGTTTACAGATACGCAGTATTTT
- - TRBJ2-3 17 TRBV4-2 CASSQDLARGPIDTQYF TGTGCCAGCAGCCAAGATCTGGCTAGAGGCCCGATAGATACGCAGTATTTT
TRBD1 many TRBJ2-3 14 TRBV5-1 CASSSRQGTDTQYF TGTGCCAGCAGTTCCCGACAGGGTACAGATACGCAGTATTTT
TRBD2 many TRBJ2-1 14 TRBV6-2/TRBV6-3 CASSGTSGRSEQFF TGTGCCAGCAGTGGGACTAGCGGGAGATCTGAGCAGTTCTTC
- many TRBJ1-2 12 TRBV19 CASSLQHYGYTF TGTGCCAGTAGTCTGCAGCACTATGGCTACACCTTC
- many TRBJ1-6 14 TRBV12-3/TRBV12-4 CASSFRGYNSPLHF TGTGCCAGCAGTTTCCGGGGATATAATTCACCCCTCCACTTT
TRBD1 many TRBJ2-7 14 TRBV11-2 CASSSDREAYEQYF TGTGCCAGCAGCTCGGACAGGGAGGCCTACGAGCAGTACTTC
TRBD2 many TRBJ2-1 18 TRBV5-1 CASSSHSPSGSVRNEQFF TGCGCCAGCAGCTCGCACTCCCCTAGCGGGAGTGTGCGCAATGAGCAGTTCTTC
TRBD2 many TRBJ2-1 17 TRBV20-1 CSAPTSGGLRSYNEQFF TGCAGTGCTCCTACTAGCGGGGGGCTTCGCTCCTACAATGAGCAGTTCTTC
TRBD1 - TRBJ1-1 14 TRBV18 CASFENRGHTEAFF TGTGCCAGCTTCGAAAACAGGGGTCACACTGAAGCTTTCTTT
- many TRBJ2-7 11 TRBV4-3 CASSQGWKQYF TGCGCCAGCAGCCAAGGGTGGAAGCAGTACTTC
TRBD2 many TRBJ2-5 14 TRBV20-1 CSARGLSGGETQYF TGCAGTGCTAGAGGGCTTTCGGGAGGAGAGACCCAGTACTTC
- few TRBJ2-5 14 TRBV6-1 CATRKLQDEETQYF TGTGCCACCCGGAAGCTACAGGACGAAGAGACCCAGTACTTC
TRBD1 - TRBJ1-5 14 TRBV7-2 CASSWDRKNQPQHF TGTGCCAGCAGCTGGGACAGGAAAAATCAGCCCCAGCATTTT
TRBD2 few TRBJ2-1 18 TRBV3-1 CASSQDPRLAGGVDEQFF TGTGCCAGCAGCCAAGATCCCCGACTAGCGGGGGGGGTGGATGAGCAGTTCTTC
TRBD2 many TRBJ2-1 15 TRBV5-6 CASSLAGRELGEQFF TGTGCCAGCAGCTTGGCAGGGCGGGAGTTAGGTGAGCAGTTCTTC
- few TRBJ2-7 13 TRBV30 CAWKLFGAHEQYF TGTGCCTGGAAGCTGTTCGGGGCCCACGAGCAGTACTTC
TRBD2 many TRBJ2-3 17 TRBV7-9 CASSLTSGRISTDTQYF TGTGCCAGCAGCCTGACTAGCGGAAGAATTAGCACAGATACGCAGTATTTT
- many TRBJ2-7 14 TRBV6-1 CASSERERDYEQYF TGTGCCAGCAGTGAACGGGAAAGGGACTACGAGCAGTACTTC
TRBD2 - TRBJ2-5 15 TRBV5-1 CASSRSAGGLETQYF TGCGCCAGCAGTAGGTCCGCGGGAGGGCTAGAGACCCAGTACTTC
- many TRBJ2-6 18 TRBV18 CASSPKPASSSGANVLTF TGTGCCAGCTCACCAAAGCCAGCTAGTAGCTCTGGGGCCAACGTCCTGACTTTC
- - TRBJ2-7 12 TRBV5-6 CASSLVSAEQYF TGTGCCAGCAGCTTGGTGAGCGCTGAGCAGTACTTC